This T cell receptor beta chain was captured by sequencing in a study of blood T cells in healthy people across ages. Of note for this clonotype: Its target is not known. Possible read error: a much larger clone is one base away.

Points from the study as a whole: Naive and antigen-experienced cells could not be conclusively compared, given unsorted PBMCs. Expanded clonotype shifts may have been confounded, as the donors had an unknown CMV status. The study found more naive CD4+ cells and higher diversity in long-lived than aged donors.

Germline CDR1 is SGHRS and CDR2 is YFSETQ. Trimming at V came to 4 bases and at J to 13 bases, leaving 15 bases not matched to a gene. The CDR3 totals 15 residues. Together with a sample-barcoded 5' primer, a J-beta primer mix was included in a second PCR lasting about 6 to 11 cycles. A tag from a template-switch adaptor with 12 random nucleotides marked each cDNA molecule. TCRdb re-called the 5' RACE reads through MiXCR, storing one row per CDR3 protein. This sample has fewer than 2,000,000 distinct CDR3 sequences, with around 40% found just once. The chain employs TRBV5-1 and TRBJ2-1; 9 bases match TRBD1. Sequencing used blood. The sequence was obtained from a human donor in good health. The CDR3 loop reads CASSLGQGDLETQFF. The CDR3 region has the DNA TGCGCCAGCAGCCTGGGACAGGGTGATTTAGAGACCCAGTTCTTC. Filled out from reference TRBV5-1 and TRBJ2-1, the complete variable domain reads KAGVTQTPRYLIKTRGQQVTLSCSPISGHRSVSWYQQTPGQGLQFLFEYFSETQRNKGNFPGRFSGRQFSNSRSEMNVSTLELGDSALYLCASSLGQGDLETQFFGPGTRLTVL.